The rows below give T cell receptor beta chains drawn from one sample of a study of CD8 T cells in Susac syndrome. Via MiXCR, TCRdb re-called the immunoSEQ multiplex PCR reads, giving one row per CDR3 protein. The sample lists 150,000 to 190,000 distinct CDR3 sequences; around 95% were seen once. Sequencing was performed on CD8+ T cells from PBMCs. These receptors all stem from a human donor with multiple sclerosis. Both conserved end residues are part of each CDR3. A D gene is named only where the DNA matches it firmly. Rows give clone size only sometimes, using once, few, many, or a class for an expanded clone.

d_gene: TRBD2
abundance: once
j_gene: TRBJ2-1
v_gene: TRBV28
CDR3nt: TGTGCCAGCAGCCCCCTGACTAGCGGGATAGGTGAGCAGTTCTTC
CDR3aa: CASSPLTSGIGEQFF

d_gene: TRBD1
abundance: NA
j_gene: TRBJ1-5
v_gene: TRBV9
CDR3nt: TGTGCCAGCAGCGCCGGGACAGGCCCGAGCAATCAGCCCCAGCATTTT
CDR3aa: CASSAGTGPSNQPQHF

d_gene: TRBD1
abundance: NA
j_gene: TRBJ2-1
v_gene: TRBV9
CDR3nt: TGTGCCAGCACCCTCAGGGGGTTAGGGGATGAGCAGTTCTTC
CDR3aa: CASTLRGLGDEQFF

d_gene: NA
abundance: NA
j_gene: TRBJ2-5
v_gene: TRBV27
CDR3nt: TGTGCCAGCAGTTTAGATGGGGGGGGCGTGCAAGAGACCCAGTACTTC
CDR3aa: CASSLDGGGVQETQYF

d_gene: NA
abundance: NA
j_gene: TRBJ2-5
v_gene: TRBV5-4
CDR3nt: TGTGCCAGCAGCTACGCCACAGGTAGCCAAGAGACCCAGTACTTC
CDR3aa: CASSYATGSQETQYF

d_gene: NA
abundance: NA
j_gene: TRBJ2-7
v_gene: TRBV4-3
CDR3nt: TGCGCCAGCAGCCAAAGGGGCAGGGCGAACGAGCAGTACTTC
CDR3aa: CASSQRGRANEQYF

d_gene: TRBD1
abundance: few
j_gene: TRBJ1-2
v_gene: TRBV29-1
CDR3nt: TGCAGCGTTGAAGGGGACAGGATCTATGGCTACACCTTC
CDR3aa: CSVEGDRIYGYTF

d_gene: NA
abundance: once
j_gene: TRBJ1-2
v_gene: TRBV19
CDR3nt: TGTGCCAGTACTAACTATCCTCGGGATGGCTACACCTTC
CDR3aa: CASTNYPRDGYTF

d_gene: NA
abundance: NA
j_gene: TRBJ2-2
v_gene: TRBV28
CDR3nt: TGTGCCAGCACCCTGCCCCGGGTGAACACCGGGGAGCTGTTTTTT
CDR3aa: CASTLPRVNTGELFF

d_gene: NA
abundance: NA
j_gene: TRBJ1-1
v_gene: TRBV4-1
CDR3nt: TGCGCCAGCAGCCAAGTCGAAGGGGCTGAAGCTTTCTTT
CDR3aa: CASSQVEGAEAFF

d_gene: NA
abundance: once
j_gene: TRBJ2-1
v_gene: TRBV5-1
CDR3nt: TGCGCCAGCAGCGAAAGGACAGAGGGCAATGAGCAGTTCTTC
CDR3aa: CASSERTEGNEQFF

d_gene: NA
abundance: NA
j_gene: TRBJ2-5
v_gene: TRBV12-3/TRBV12-4
CDR3nt: TGTGCCAGCAGTTTTAGCGTGGGGCAAGAGACCCAGTACTTC
CDR3aa: CASSFSVGQETQYF

d_gene: NA
abundance: NA
j_gene: TRBJ2-7
v_gene: TRBV30
CDR3nt: TGTGCCTGGAGTCAGGGGCAGCAGTACTTC
CDR3aa: CAWSQGQQYF

d_gene: TRBD1
abundance: once
j_gene: TRBJ1-6
v_gene: TRBV12-3/TRBV12-4
CDR3nt: TGTGCCAGCAGTTGGGACAGGGGCTCCTATAATTCACCCCTCCACTTT
CDR3aa: CASSWDRGSYNSPLHF

d_gene: NA
abundance: few
j_gene: TRBJ2-1
v_gene: TRBV18
CDR3nt: TGTGCCAGCTCACCGGGAGGTAATGAGCAGTTCTTC
CDR3aa: CASSPGGNEQFF

d_gene: NA
abundance: NA
j_gene: TRBJ2-7
v_gene: TRBV12-3/TRBV12-4
CDR3nt: TGTGCCAGCAGTTTCGGGCCCTACGAGCAGTACTTC
CDR3aa: CASSFGPYEQYF

d_gene: NA
abundance: NA
j_gene: TRBJ1-5
v_gene: TRBV19
CDR3nt: TGTGCCAGTAGCCCGCCCTCCCGGACGGCACTCAATCAGCCCCAGCATTTT
CDR3aa: CASSPPSRTALNQPQHF

d_gene: NA
abundance: few
j_gene: TRBJ1-2
v_gene: TRBV29-1
CDR3nt: TGCAGCGCTGCGGGGGCAGACTATGGCTACACCTTC
CDR3aa: CSAAGADYGYTF

d_gene: NA
abundance: NA
j_gene: TRBJ2-1
v_gene: TRBV12-3/TRBV12-4
CDR3nt: TGTGCCAGCAGTTTGGCACGGTTCTACAATGAGCAGTTCTTC
CDR3aa: CASSLARFYNEQFF

d_gene: TRBD2
abundance: once
j_gene: TRBJ2-3
v_gene: TRBV7-8
CDR3nt: TGTGCCAGCAGCTTACGGGAGAGCGGGGGGGCCACTCATACGCAGTATTTT
CDR3aa: CASSLRESGGATHTQYF

d_gene: TRBD1
abundance: once
j_gene: TRBJ1-1
v_gene: TRBV2
CDR3nt: TGTGCCAGCAGTGACGACAGGGACGGTCTTTTTCGCACTGAAGCTTTCTTT
CDR3aa: CASSDDRDGLFRTEAFF

d_gene: NA
abundance: NA
j_gene: TRBJ2-1
v_gene: TRBV5-6
CDR3nt: TGTGCCAGCAGCTTTCCCGTCGGGTCCTACAATGAGCAGTTCTTC
CDR3aa: CASSFPVGSYNEQFF

d_gene: NA
abundance: NA
j_gene: TRBJ1-2
v_gene: TRBV11-2
CDR3nt: TGTGCCAGCAGCTCCCGTTCTGATGGCTACACCTTC
CDR3aa: CASSSRSDGYTF

d_gene: NA
abundance: NA
j_gene: TRBJ1-1
v_gene: TRBV12-3/TRBV12-4
CDR3nt: TGTGCCAGCAGTTCCCGGGACTCGGTGAACACTGAAGCTTTCTTT
CDR3aa: CASSSRDSVNTEAFF

d_gene: NA
abundance: NA
j_gene: TRBJ2-1
v_gene: TRBV4-3
CDR3nt: TGCGCCAGCAGCCAAGAGAGGGGGGGGGCCGCCAATGAGCAGTTCTTC
CDR3aa: CASSQERGGAANEQFF

d_gene: NA
abundance: NA
j_gene: TRBJ2-7
v_gene: TRBV20-1
CDR3nt: TGCAGTGCCCCTAGGGCGTCCTACGAGCAGTACTTC
CDR3aa: CSAPRASYEQYF

d_gene: NA
abundance: NA
j_gene: TRBJ1-2
v_gene: TRBV12-3/TRBV12-4
CDR3nt: TGTGCCAGCAGTTTAAACGTAGCCCGCTATGGCTACACCTTC
CDR3aa: CASSLNVARYGYTF

d_gene: NA
abundance: NA
j_gene: TRBJ2-3
v_gene: TRBV7-2
CDR3nt: TGTGCCAGCAGCGAACCCGCAGGGCCCGATACGCAGTATTTT
CDR3aa: CASSEPAGPDTQYF

d_gene: TRBD1
abundance: NA
j_gene: TRBJ1-1
v_gene: TRBV2
CDR3nt: TGTGCCAGCAGGGAGACAGGGGGTAGATCTGAAGCTTTCTTT
CDR3aa: CASRETGGRSEAFF

d_gene: NA
abundance: NA
j_gene: TRBJ2-7
v_gene: TRBV7-9
CDR3nt: TGTGCCAGCTCCGACCAGTCACAACCTACCTACGAGCAGTACTTC
CDR3aa: CASSDQSQPTYEQYF

d_gene: TRBD2
abundance: NA
j_gene: TRBJ2-7
v_gene: TRBV10-3
CDR3nt: TGTGCCATCAGTGAGCTAGCGGGGCCCTTTTTCTACGAGCAGTACTTC
CDR3aa: CAISELAGPFFYEQYF

d_gene: NA
abundance: NA
j_gene: TRBJ2-1
v_gene: TRBV27
CDR3nt: TGTGCCAGCAGTCAACCGTTCTACCGAAACAATGAGCAGTTCTTC
CDR3aa: CASSQPFYRNNEQFF

d_gene: NA
abundance: NA
j_gene: TRBJ2-7
v_gene: TRBV25-1
CDR3nt: TGTGCCAGCCGCCACAGTTACGAGCAGTACTTC
CDR3aa: CASRHSYEQYF

d_gene: NA
abundance: once
j_gene: TRBJ2-7
v_gene: TRBV20-1
CDR3nt: TGCAGTGCTAGGAAGAAGAGCTCCTACGAGCAGTACTTC
CDR3aa: CSARKKSSYEQYF

d_gene: NA
abundance: NA
j_gene: TRBJ2-6
v_gene: TRBV7-9
CDR3nt: TGTGCCAGCAGCGCGACAGATTCCTCTGGGGCCAACGTCCTGACTTTC
CDR3aa: CASSATDSSGANVLTF

d_gene: NA
abundance: NA
j_gene: TRBJ2-7
v_gene: TRBV27
CDR3nt: TGTGCCAGCAGCCCGTTGAGCCCCTACGAGCAGTACTTC
CDR3aa: CASSPLSPYEQYF

d_gene: TRBD1
abundance: NA
j_gene: TRBJ2-3
v_gene: TRBV27
CDR3nt: TGTGCCAGCAGTGTCGTTGGACAGGGGGCAGATACGCAGTATTTT
CDR3aa: CASSVVGQGADTQYF

d_gene: TRBD2
abundance: NA
j_gene: TRBJ2-1
v_gene: TRBV5-4
CDR3nt: TGTGCCAGCAGCTTGATAGCGGGGGGGCCAGGGAATGAGCAGTTCTTC
CDR3aa: CASSLIAGGPGNEQFF

d_gene: NA
abundance: NA
j_gene: TRBJ2-7
v_gene: TRBV6-2/TRBV6-3
CDR3nt: TGTGCCAGCAACCGGGACGGAGTCTACGAGCAGTACTTC
CDR3aa: CASNRDGVYEQYF

d_gene: NA
abundance: NA
j_gene: TRBJ1-2
v_gene: TRBV15
CDR3nt: TGTGCCACCAGCAGGGACAGATCTAACTATGGCTACACCTTC
CDR3aa: CATSRDRSNYGYTF

d_gene: TRBD1
abundance: NA
j_gene: TRBJ1-2
v_gene: TRBV3-1
CDR3nt: TGTGCCAGCAGCCAAGAAGCGACAGGGAGTTGGGGTGGCTACACCTTC
CDR3aa: CASSQEATGSWGGYTF

d_gene: NA
abundance: NA
j_gene: TRBJ2-3
v_gene: TRBV19
CDR3nt: TGTGCCAGTAGTATACGGGGCGCTGGAGATACGCAGTATTTT
CDR3aa: CASSIRGAGDTQYF

d_gene: NA
abundance: NA
j_gene: TRBJ1-2
v_gene: TRBV28
CDR3nt: TGTGCCAGCACAGGGGAACACTATGGCTACACCTTC
CDR3aa: CASTGEHYGYTF

d_gene: NA
abundance: NA
j_gene: TRBJ1-1
v_gene: TRBV7-9
CDR3nt: TGTGCCAGCACGGTGGATAGGGGTGAGAACACTGAAGCTTTCTTT
CDR3aa: CASTVDRGENTEAFF

d_gene: NA
abundance: NA
j_gene: TRBJ1-1
v_gene: TRBV27
CDR3nt: TGTGCCAGCAGTCCCAGCCGGGGCACTGAAGCTTTCTTT
CDR3aa: CASSPSRGTEAFF

d_gene: NA
abundance: NA
j_gene: TRBJ1-1
v_gene: TRBV29-1
CDR3nt: TGCAGCGTTGAAGGTGGGCTTCAAGCTTTCTTT
CDR3aa: CSVEGGLQAFF

d_gene: NA
abundance: NA
j_gene: TRBJ1-5
v_gene: TRBV4-1
CDR3nt: TGCGCCAGCAGCCAATCGTTAGGGGCCAATCAGCCCCAGCATTTT
CDR3aa: CASSQSLGANQPQHF

d_gene: NA
abundance: NA
j_gene: TRBJ1-4
v_gene: TRBV28
CDR3nt: TGTGCCAGCAGGCCAAGGGGTTCCCCGGCTGAAAAACTGTTTTTT
CDR3aa: CASRPRGSPAEKLFF

d_gene: NA
abundance: NA
j_gene: TRBJ2-1
v_gene: TRBV9
CDR3nt: TGTGCCAGCAGCGTAGTTAGGGGGGATGAGCAGTTCTTC
CDR3aa: CASSVVRGDEQFF

d_gene: TRBD1
abundance: NA
j_gene: TRBJ2-7
v_gene: TRBV29-1
CDR3nt: TGCAGCGTTGAAGTGTTTCCGGGGGACAGGGAAGGATTTAGTGTCCCCTACGAGCAGTACTTC
CDR3aa: CSVEVFPGDREGFSVPYEQYF